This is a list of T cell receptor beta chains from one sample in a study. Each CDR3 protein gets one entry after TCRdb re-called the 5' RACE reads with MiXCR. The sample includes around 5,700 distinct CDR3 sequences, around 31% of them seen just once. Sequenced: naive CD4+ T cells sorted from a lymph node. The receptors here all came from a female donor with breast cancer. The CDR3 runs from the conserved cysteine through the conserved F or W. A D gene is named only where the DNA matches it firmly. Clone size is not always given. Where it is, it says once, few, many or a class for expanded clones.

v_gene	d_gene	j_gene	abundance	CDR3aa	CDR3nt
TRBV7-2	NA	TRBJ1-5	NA	CASSASGGGNQPQHF	TGTGCCAGCAGCGCCAGCGGGGGTGGCAATCAGCCCCAGCATTTT
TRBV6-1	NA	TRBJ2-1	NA	CASSLDSSYNEQFF	TGTGCCAGCAGTCTGGACAGTTCCTACAATGAGCAGTTCTTC
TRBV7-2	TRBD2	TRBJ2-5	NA	CASSKDVAGGPGETQYF	TGTGCCAGCAGCAAAGACGTAGCGGGAGGGCCCGGAGAGACCCAGTACTTC
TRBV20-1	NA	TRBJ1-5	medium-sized	CSAPDGTRVSVQPQHF	TGCAGTGCTCCCGACGGGACAAGGGTGAGCGTCCAGCCCCAGCATTTT
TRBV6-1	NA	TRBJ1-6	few	CASSESLYSPLHF	TGTGCCAGCAGTGAAAGCCTTTATTCACCCCTCCACTTT
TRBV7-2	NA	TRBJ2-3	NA	CASSSMEASTDTQYF	TGTGCCAGCAGCTCGATGGAGGCGAGCACAGATACGCAGTATTTT
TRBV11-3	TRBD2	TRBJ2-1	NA	CASSPGGPAGGQQFF	TGTGCCAGCAGCCCTGGGGGGCCAGCGGGAGGGCAGCAGTTCTTC
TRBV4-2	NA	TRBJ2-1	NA	CASSRGKRVDEQFF	TGTGCCAGCAGCCGAGGGAAGAGGGTGGATGAGCAGTTCTTC
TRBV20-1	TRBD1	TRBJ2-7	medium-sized	CSARDRGEGEQYF	TGCAGTGCTAGGGACAGGGGCGAGGGGGAGCAGTACTTC
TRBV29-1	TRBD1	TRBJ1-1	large	CSVDRGLGTEAFF	TGCAGCGTTGACAGGGGGCTGGGCACTGAAGCTTTCTTT
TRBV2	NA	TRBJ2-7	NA	CASKRDLSSYEQYF	TGTGCCAGCAAGAGGGACTTAAGCTCCTACGAGCAGTACTTC
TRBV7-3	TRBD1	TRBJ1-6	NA	CASLGDREASPLHF	TGTGCCAGCCTTGGGGACAGGGAAGCCTCACCCCTCCACTTT
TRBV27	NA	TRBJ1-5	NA	CASSSLGGSNQPQHF	TGTGCCAGCAGTTCCCTTGGAGGGAGCAATCAGCCCCAGCATTTT
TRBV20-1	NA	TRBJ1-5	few	CSARIVAVKGYHQPQHF	TGCAGTGCTAGAATTGTGGCAGTAAAGGGGTACCATCAGCCCCAGCATTTT
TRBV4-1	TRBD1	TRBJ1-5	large	CASSPADRVGQPQHF	TGCGCCAGCAGCCCAGCCGACAGGGTCGGTCAGCCCCAGCATTTT
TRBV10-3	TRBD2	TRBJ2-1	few	CAISDRGDLTYNEQFF	TGTGCCATCAGTGACCGGGGGGACCTCACCTACAATGAGCAGTTCTTC
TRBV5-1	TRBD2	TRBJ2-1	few	CASSLNPSGTNEQFF	TGCGCCAGCAGCTTGAATCCTAGCGGGACGAATGAGCAGTTCTTC
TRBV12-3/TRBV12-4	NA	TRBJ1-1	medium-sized	CASSDLGHMNTEAFF	TGTGCCAGCAGTGACCTGGGACACATGAACACTGAAGCTTTCTTT
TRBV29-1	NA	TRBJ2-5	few	CSVERQTKETQYF	TGCAGCGTTGAGAGACAGACAAAAGAGACCCAGTACTTC
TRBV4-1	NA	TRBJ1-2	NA	CASSQPRWGKGYGYTF	TGCGCCAGCAGCCAACCCAGATGGGGAAAAGGGTATGGCTACACCTTC
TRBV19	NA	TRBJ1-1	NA	CASSWGQGSTEAFF	TGTGCCAGTAGTTGGGGGCAGGGGTCGACTGAAGCTTTCTTT
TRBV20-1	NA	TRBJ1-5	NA	CSATTGDNRPQHF	TGCAGTGCTACGACAGGAGACAATCGGCCCCAGCATTTT